This T cell receptor (beta chain) was observed in a study of blood T cell repertoires in COVID-19. The wider study: PBMCs, B-cell-depleted T cells, or T cells were the source of the cDNA or gDNA that made up the material.

Unmatched junction bases numbered 7, after V lost 11 bases and J lost 1 base. This CDR3 contains 13 residues. CDR1 MNHEY and CDR2 SVGAGI come from the germline V gene. Here immunoSEQ multiplex PCR was the method, and the copy in TCRdb shows in-frame clones only, minus some. The data contain approximately 290,000 clones, more than 65% of them seen just once; the ten biggest clones take up approximately 14%. Recruited during active infection, patients (from Seattle) were subsequently followed longitudinally. This TCR was sampled from a person aged 70 to 79 with COVID-19, enrolled during active disease. The sequenced sample was peripheral blood. The chain employs TRBV6-5 and TRBJ2-5; TRBD2 matches at 7 bases. The CDR3 here is CAGAREPQETQYF. As DNA, the CDR3 is TGTGCCGGAGCGCGGGAGCCCCAAGAGACCCAGTACTTC.